This is a list of T cell receptor beta chains from one sample in a study of control samples from healthy donors and cancer patients. Clones were sequenced by immunoSEQ multiplex PCR, and TCRdb holds only the in-frame ones, with some missing. Of roughly 100,000 clones in the sample, roughly 91% were seen once. The sample comprised blood. The receptors were gathered from a young man in good health. CDR3s include the opening cysteine and the closing phenylalanine or tryptophan. A D gene is named only where the DNA matches it firmly. Part of the rows lack a size; the others show once, few, many or a class for expanded clones.

CDR3aa	CDR3nt	j_gene	abundance	d_gene	v_gene
CSVEGPLRDTQYF	TGCAGCGTTGAAGGACCGCTTAGGGATACGCAGTATTTT	TRBJ2-3	.	.	TRBV29-1
CASSLTGTNEKLFF	TGTGCCAGCAGTTTGACGGGTACTAATGAAAAACTGTTTTTT	TRBJ1-4	.	.	TRBV27
CASGPQVNSPLHF	TGTGCCAGCGGCCCACAGGTGAATTCACCCCTCCACTTT	TRBJ1-6	.	.	TRBV2
CAWSSSRSLNSPLHF	TGTGCCTGGAGCAGCTCTCGCAGCTTGAATTCACCCCTCCACTTT	TRBJ1-6	.	.	TRBV30
CASSIGPASTDTQYF	TGTGCCAGTAGTATAGGTCCGGCTAGCACAGATACGCAGTATTTT	TRBJ2-3	.	.	TRBV19
CASSVSGLGGTGELFF	TGTGCCAGCAGCGTGAGCGGGCTGGGGGGCACCGGGGAGCTGTTTTTT	TRBJ2-2	.	.	TRBV9
CASSNSGTGASPLHF	TGTGCCAGCAGTAACTCCGGGACAGGGGCCTCACCCCTCCACTTT	TRBJ1-6	.	TRBD1	TRBV6-6
CASSESDRDDNEQFF	TGCGCCAGCAGTGAGTCGGACAGGGATGACAATGAGCAGTTCTTC	TRBJ2-1	once	TRBD1	TRBV10-1
CASSYSTGWGYGYTF	TGTGCCAGCAGTTACTCAACAGGGTGGGGCTATGGCTACACCTTC	TRBJ1-2	.	.	TRBV6-2/TRBV6-3
CSASVGGHGELFF	TGCAGCGCCTCGGTGGGGGGGCACGGGGAGCTGTTTTTT	TRBJ2-2	few	.	TRBV29-1
CASRGDLKNTEAFF	TGTGCCAGCAGGGGGGACCTTAAGAACACTGAAGCTTTCTTT	TRBJ1-1	.	.	TRBV6-6
CASRPGLISYEQYF	TGTGCCAGCAGACCGGGACTTATCTCCTACGAGCAGTACTTC	TRBJ2-7	.	.	TRBV28
CATQRGLNTEAFF	TGTGCCACCCAAAGGGGCCTGAACACTGAAGCTTTCTTT	TRBJ1-1	few	.	TRBV10-3
CASSILEVDTGELFF	TGTGCCAGTAGTATTTTGGAGGTGGACACCGGGGAGCTGTTTTTT	TRBJ2-2	.	.	TRBV19
CASSLGLSGLNTEAFF	TGTGCCAGCAGCTTAGGCCTGTCTGGGTTGAACACTGAAGCTTTCTTT	TRBJ1-1	.	.	TRBV13